This TCR beta chain was sequenced during a study of blood T cell repertoires in COVID-19. Participants were aged 18 to 89 years, lived in about 26 US areas, and enrolled virtually. Cohort allocation depended upon clinical history that participants reported. Recovered participants had two consecutive negative NP/OP PCR tests, healthcare professional clearance, or symptom resolution. Produced via immunoSEQ multiplex PCR; TCRdb's table is partial and in-frame only. The data contain 180,000 or so clones, roughly 80% of them singletons. CDR3 length: 13 amino acids. V gave up 7 bases and J gave up 2 bases, with 11 bases separating them.

The rearrangement uses TRBV12-3 or TRBV12-4 and TRBJ1-1; the D is unclear. The sequence was collected from a woman aged 45 to 65 who had recovered from COVID-19. The sequenced sample was PBMCs or T cells enriched from blood (not recorded which). The CDR3 nucleotides read TGTGCCAGCACTCCGACGGGAAACACTGAAGCTTTCTTT. It codes for CASTPTGNTEAFF.